This TCR beta chain originates from a study of Ad26.COV2.S vaccination and SARS-CoV-2 variants. On the study more broadly: Intramuscular Ad26.COV2.S at 5x10^10 or 1x10^11 viral particles.

In regard to this clone: Its target is not known.

TCRdb's copy holds only in-frame clones and misses some; the assay was immunoSEQ multiplex PCR. The profile shows 200,000 to 300,000 clones, roughly 90% of them singletons. Treatment denoted: 15 to 20 received Ad26.COV2.S at low or high dose, single or two shots; about five received placebo; per-sample allocation not given. At day 63 after the first vaccine or placebo injection, samples were drawn. This person who donated was an adult of 18-55 years in Boston. The study, taken as a whole, reports: Spike-specific TCR breadth in vaccine recipients exceeded that seen in placebo recipients. Breadth and depth estimates from TCRs may understate total T cell responses.

The TCR originated in a person between 18 and 60 years old who received the Ad26.COV2.S COVID-19 vaccine or a placebo. The sample in question was peripheral blood, obtained in a trial of Ad26.COV2.S vaccine versus placebo.

The chain's CDR3 is CASKPLGGTEFYGYTF. In nucleotides, the CDR3 is TGTGCCAGCAAACCTTTAGGGGGGACGGAGTTTTATGGCTACACCTTC. V gene TRBV7-9 combines with J gene TRBJ1-2, with a possible D match to TRBD1 (6 bases). The V end lost 7 bases, the J end lost 5 bases, and 23 bases lay between the germline ends. Germline V gives CDR1 SEHNR, CDR2 FQNEAQ (reference sequence). CDR3 length equals 16 residues.